This T cell receptor beta chain was observed in a study of ipilimumab plus nivolumab after autologous stem cell transplantation. The CDR3 is made up of 13 amino acids. Germline V gene sequence: CDR1 SGHNT, CDR2 YYREEE (reference sequence). With 3 bases removed from V and 6 bases from J, the gap between germline ends came to 9 bases. This clone was detected a few times. Starting 14 to 28 days after autologous transplant, ipilimumab 1 mg/kg was given. Produced via immunoSEQ multiplex PCR; TCRdb's table is partial and in-frame only. The sample has roughly 9,700 clones, around 73% seen once. This material consisted of PBMCs, taken in a trial of ipilimumab plus nivolumab as post-transplant consolidation. The V and J genes are TRBV5-4 and TRBJ2-2, with D uncertain. The receptor comes from a male donor with diffuse large B-cell lymphoma. The CDR3 loop reads CASSWGTAGELFF. The CDR3, as DNA: TGTGCCAGCAGCTGGGGTACCGCCGGGGAGCTGTTTTTT.